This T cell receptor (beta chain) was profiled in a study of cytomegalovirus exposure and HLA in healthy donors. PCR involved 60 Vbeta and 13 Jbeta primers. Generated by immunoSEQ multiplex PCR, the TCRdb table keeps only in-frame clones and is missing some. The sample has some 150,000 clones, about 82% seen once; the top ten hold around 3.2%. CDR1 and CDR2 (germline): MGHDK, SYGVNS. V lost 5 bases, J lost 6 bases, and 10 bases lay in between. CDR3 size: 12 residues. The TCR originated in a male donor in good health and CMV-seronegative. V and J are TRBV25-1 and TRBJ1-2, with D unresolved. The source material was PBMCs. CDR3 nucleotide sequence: TGTGCCAGCAGTCCTGGGGAGGATGGCTACACCTTC. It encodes CASSPGEDGYTF.